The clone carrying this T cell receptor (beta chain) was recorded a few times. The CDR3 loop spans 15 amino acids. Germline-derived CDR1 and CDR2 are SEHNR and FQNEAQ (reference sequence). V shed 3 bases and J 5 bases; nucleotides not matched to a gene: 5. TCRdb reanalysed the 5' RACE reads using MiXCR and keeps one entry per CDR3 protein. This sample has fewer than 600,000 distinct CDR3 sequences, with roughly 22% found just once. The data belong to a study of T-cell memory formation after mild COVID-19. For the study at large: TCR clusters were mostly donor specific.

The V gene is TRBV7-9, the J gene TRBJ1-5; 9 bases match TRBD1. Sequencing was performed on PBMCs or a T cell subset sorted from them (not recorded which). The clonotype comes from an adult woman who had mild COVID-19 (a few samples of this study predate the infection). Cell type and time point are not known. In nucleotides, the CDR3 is TGTGCCAGCAGCTTTCCGACAGGGGGGGATCAGCCCCAGCATTTT. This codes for CASSFPTGGDQPQHF. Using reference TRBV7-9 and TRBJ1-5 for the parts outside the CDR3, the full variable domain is DTGVSQNPRHKITKRGQNVTFRCDPISEHNRLYWYRQTLGQGPEFLTYFQNEAQLEKSRLLSDRFSAERPKGSFSTLEIQRTEQGDSAMYLCASSFPTGGDQPQHFGDGTRLSIL.